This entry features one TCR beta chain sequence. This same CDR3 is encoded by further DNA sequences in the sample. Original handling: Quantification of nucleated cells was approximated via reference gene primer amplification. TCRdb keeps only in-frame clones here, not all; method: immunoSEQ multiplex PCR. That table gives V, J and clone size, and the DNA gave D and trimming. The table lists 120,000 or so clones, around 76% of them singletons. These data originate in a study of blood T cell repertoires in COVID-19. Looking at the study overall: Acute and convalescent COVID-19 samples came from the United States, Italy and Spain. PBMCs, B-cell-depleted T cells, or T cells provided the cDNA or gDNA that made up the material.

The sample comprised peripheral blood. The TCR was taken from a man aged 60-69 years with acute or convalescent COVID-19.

Here the CDR3 reads CATSRDPSETQYF. CDR3 in DNA: TGTGCCACCAGCAGAGATCCGTCAGAGACCCAGTACTTC. This chain links TRBV15 with TRBJ2-5, with D hard to call. CDR1 and CDR2 (germline): LNHNV, YYDKDF (reference sequence). V lost 0 bases and J lost 4, with 6 bases in between. CDR3 length: 13 amino acids.